This TCR beta chain was captured by sequencing in a study of blood T cell repertoires in COVID-19. Overall study: Acute and convalescent COVID-19 specimens originated in the United States, Italy and Spain.

Using immunoSEQ multiplex PCR, the repertoire was profiled, and TCRdb retains in-frame clones only, with some absent. This sample has hundreds of thousands of clones; roughly 90% occur once, and the top ten carry under 1.5%. Germline V gene lookup returns CDR1 WSHSY and CDR2 SAAADI. This CDR3 region has 13 residues. Trimming removed 9 bases from V and 5 bases from J; junction bases left unmatched: 8. V usage is TRBV10-2 and J usage is TRBJ1-1; 8 nucleotides match TRBD1. The sequence was collected from a woman aged 25 to 39 with active or convalescent COVID-19. Sequencing was done on a sample of peripheral blood. The CDR3 region is CARRDRGSTEAFF. The CDR3 coding sequence is TGCGCCAGGAGAGACAGGGGAAGTACTGAAGCTTTCTTT.